This entry lists 4 T cell receptor beta chains sequenced from one sample in a study of blood T cell repertoires in COVID-19. Libraries were prepared by immunoSEQ multiplex PCR; TCRdb keeps only in-frame clonotypes and omits some of them. The sample shows about 12,000 clones, over 60% of them seen only once. Sequencing was done on a sample of peripheral blood. The receptors come from a man in his 60s with COVID-19, enrolled during active disease.

V and J are TRBV24-1 and TRBJ2-2, with TRBD1 identical over 8 bases. The CDR3 runs to 17 residues. V gave up 3 bases and J gave up 0 bases; unmatched junction bases: 5. Germline CDR1 and CDR2: KGHDR and SFDVKD. As DNA, the CDR3 is TGTGCCACCAGTGATCCACCGGGACAGGCGAACACCGGGGAGCTGTTTTTT. Translation gives CATSDPPGQANTGELFF.

The rearrangement links TRBV29-1 to TRBJ2-1; TRBD2 matches at 13 bases. The ends lost 5 bases at V and 2 bases at J; junction bases unmatched: 12. Germline V gives CDR1 SQVTM, CDR2 ANQGSEA. This CDR3 contains 18 residues. The CDR3 region has the DNA TGCAGCGTTCTCGGGACTAGCGGGACACGCCCGGCCTACAATGAGCAGTTCTTC. This sequence encodes CSVLGTSGTRPAYNEQFF.

The chain recombines TRBV7-2 with TRBJ1-2; D might be TRBD1 (5 bases). Germline values: CDR1 SGHTA, CDR2 FQGNSA. V lost 5 bases and J 6 bases, leaving 28 bases between the germline ends. CDR3 length: 18 amino acids. CDR3 sequence: CASSHPGLRQGGVHGYTF. The CDR3 DNA reads as TGTGCCAGCAGCCACCCAGGTCTGAGGCAGGGAGGAGTTCATGGCTACACCTTC.

The CDR3 DNA follows: TGTGCCAGCAAAGGTGGGAGCCAAGAGACCCAGTACTTC. Translating gives CASKGGSQETQYF. V and J are TRBV11-3 and TRBJ2-5, with D tentatively TRBD2 (5 bases). CDR1 and CDR2 (germline): SGHNT, YENEEA. V was shortened by 7 bases and J by 1 base, with 10 bases between the two germline ends. The CDR3 extends over 13 amino acids.